Below are 17 T cell receptor beta chains sequenced from a single sample in a study of cytomegalovirus exposure and HLA in healthy donors. PCR primers comprised 60 Vbeta and 13 Jbeta primers. Using immunoSEQ multiplex PCR, the repertoire was profiled, and TCRdb retains in-frame clones only, with some absent. In all, the sample yields some 60,000 clones. The sequenced sample was PBMCs. Receptors were obtained from a male donor in good health and CMV-seronegative.

This chain links TRBV7-9 with TRBJ2-1, with D tentatively TRBD1 (6 bases). Germline V CDR1 and CDR2: SEHNR, FQNEAQ (reference sequence). Trimming removed 7 bases at V and 0 bases at J, with 13 bases between. The CDR3 sequence is 15 residues long. CDR3 in DNA: TGTGCCAGCATCACCCCGGACAGCTCCTACAATGAGCAGTTCTTC. It specifies CASITPDSSYNEQFF.

The CDR3 region is CAISPHRGADTQYF. The CDR3 region has the DNA TGTGCCATAAGCCCCCACAGGGGAGCAGATACGCAGTATTTT. The chain has TRBV2 and TRBJ2-3, with TRBD1 matching over 7 bases. CDR1 SNHLY and CDR2 FYNNEI come from the germline V gene. V dropped 10 bases and J dropped 4; count of bases not matched to a gene: 11. This CDR3 spans 14 amino acids.

The genes are TRBV4-2 and TRBJ2-7; the match to TRBD2 covers 13 bases. Per the germline V gene, CDR1 is LGHNA and CDR2 is YNFKEQ. Germline trimming cut 2 bases from V and 2 bases from J; bases unmatched to any gene: 3. The CDR3 is made up of 16 amino acids. CDR3 sequence: CASSQKGLAGPYEQYF. DNA of the CDR3: TGTGCCAGCAGCCAAAAGGGACTAGCGGGGCCCTACGAGCAGTACTTC.

The V and J genes are TRBV5-4 and TRBJ1-3; D not resolved. CDR1 SGHNT and CDR2 YYREEE come from the germline V gene (reference sequence). The ends were cut back, 0 bases at V and 4 bases at J, with 14 bases in the middle. This CDR3 region has 16 residues. Here the CDR3 DNA reads TGTGCCAGCAGCTTGGGAGGGCCCTGGGAAGGAAACACCATATATTTT. The encoded protein is CASSLGGPWEGNTIYF.

V usage is TRBV27 and J usage is TRBJ2-7, with TRBD1 matching over 7 bases. There are 14 residues in the CDR3. Germline CDR1 MNHEY, CDR2 SMNVEV (reference sequence). With V trimmed by 0 bases and J by 4 bases, 3 bases remained unmatched. In nucleotides, the CDR3 is TGTGCCAGCAGTTTATCCGCGACAGGGTACGAGCAGTACTTC. It codes for CASSLSATGYEQYF.

The V and J genes are TRBV30 and TRBJ1-1, with a possible D match to TRBD1 (5 bases). Deletions cut 7 bases from V and 7 bases from J, with 25 bases between. The CDR3 is made up of 15 amino acids. Germline CDR1 is GTSNPN and CDR2 is SVGIG (reference sequence). The DNA for the CDR3 is TGTGCCTCGATTGAAAACGACAGAACCTTTTTTGAAGCTTTCTTT. This codes for CASIENDRTFFEAFF.

V and J are TRBV2 and TRBJ2-1; D perhaps matches TRBD2 (5 bases). The V and J ends lost 10 bases and 9 bases respectively, with 13 bases between them. The CDR3 runs to 11 residues. Germline CDR1 is SNHLY and CDR2 is FYNNEI. As DNA, the CDR3 is TGTGCCACAGCCGGGAATGGTGAGCAGTTCTTC. It encodes CATAGNGEQFF. Drawing the rest from reference TRBV2 and TRBJ2-1, the complete variable domain is EPEVTQTPSHQVTQMGQEVILRCVPISNHLYFYWYRQILGQKVEFLVSFYNNEISEKSEIFDDQFSVERPDGSNFTLKIRSTKLEDSAMYFCATAGNGEQFFGPGTRLTVL.

The chain links TRBV28 to TRBJ2-7; 9 nucleotides line up with TRBD2. V shed 2 bases and J 8 bases; nucleotides not matched to a gene: 10. This CDR3 contains 15 residues. In germline, CDR1 is MDHEN, CDR2 SYDVKM. CDR3 sequence: CASSLAGGPLEQQYF. CDR3 DNA sequence: TGTGCCAGCAGTTTAGCGGGAGGGCCTTTAGAGCAGCAGTACTTC.

J is TRBJ2-7 and V is TRBV6-6; perhaps TRBD2 as D (6 bases). Germline-derived CDR1 and CDR2 are MNHNY and SVGAGI (reference sequence). This CDR3 comprises 14 residues. Trimming stripped 2 bases from V and 2 bases from J, with 10 bases between. CDR3 protein: CASSYEPGAYEQYF. Written as DNA, the CDR3 is TGTGCCAGCAGTTACGAACCGGGGGCCTACGAGCAGTACTTC.

For the CDR3, the DNA is TGTGCCAGCAGTGTCAACAGGGGCTCCTACGAGCAGTACTTC. This codes for CASSVNRGSYEQYF. This rearrangement joins TRBV6-1 to TRBJ2-7; 7 bases map to TRBD1. Germline CDR1 MNHNS, CDR2 SASEGT. The trim removed 4 bases at V and 0 bases at J, leaving 3 bases unmatched. The CDR3 is 14 amino acids.

This sequence joins TRBV6-5 and TRBJ1-2; TRBD1 might be the D (5 bases). The CDR3 contains 14 residues. Trimming removed 0 bases at V and 5 bases at J, with 10 bases between. The germline V gene encodes CDR1 MNHEY and CDR2 SVGAGI. The CDR3 nucleotides read TGTGCCAGCAGTTACTCGGGGACTGCGTATGGCTACACCTTC. This encodes CASSYSGTAYGYTF.

The V call is TRBV27, the J call TRBJ2-3; 13 bases agree with TRBD2. Germline assignment: CDR1 MNHEY and CDR2 SMNVEV (reference sequence). V was clipped by 6 bases and J by 5 bases; unmatched bases: 8. This CDR3 has 16 amino acids. CDR3 protein: CASRLGRLAGGDTQYF. CDR3 DNA: TGTGCCAGCAGACTCGGGAGACTAGCGGGAGGAGATACGCAGTATTTT.

The V call is TRBV25-1, the J call TRBJ2-5, with 13 bases identical to TRBD2. The V gene end was trimmed by 5 bases and the J gene end by 5 bases; junction bases not matched to a gene: 8. This CDR3 is built from 16 residues. From germline, CDR1 is MGHDK and CDR2 SYGVNS. The CDR3 coding sequence is TGTGCCAGCAGTTCCGACGTGACTAGCGGGAGGGAGACCCAGTACTTC. This gives the protein CASSSDVTSGRETQYF.

This chain links TRBV27 with TRBJ2-1; TRBD2 matches at 14 bases. The CDR3 is 15 residues long. CDR1 and CDR2 from the germline V gene are MNHEY and SMNVEV (reference sequence). With V trimmed by 8 bases and J by 7 bases, 7 bases remained unmatched. As DNA, the CDR3 is TGTGCCAGCCGGACCGGGACTAGCGGGAGAAATGAGCAGTTCTTC. Amino acids: CASRTGTSGRNEQFF.

Of note for this clone: At one of its ends the junction is not consistent with the germline gene, which may arise from a read error. The chain employs TRBV7-8 and TRBJ1-1; the D is unclear. CDR3 length: 16 residues. Germline CDR1 is SGHVS and CDR2 is FQNEAQ. The chain's CDR3 is CASSLGLSDGYTEDFF. The CDR3 nucleotides are TGTGCCAGCAGCTTAGGACTATCGGACGGATACACTGAAGATTTCTTT.

CDR3 sequence: CASSLAPPDRGEDEKLFF. The CDR3 DNA sequence: TGTGCCAGCAGCTTAGCGCCCCCTGACAGGGGGGAGGATGAAAAACTGTTTTTT. The chain combines TRBV7-2 with TRBJ1-4; 9 bases agree with TRBD1. CDR1 and CDR2 (germline): SGHTA, FQGNSA. Trimming at V came to 0 bases and at J to 6 bases, leaving 11 bases not matched to a gene. The CDR3 is 18 residues long.

V gene TRBV4-3 combines with J gene TRBJ2-1; D remains unclear. V was pared by 0 bases and J by 3 bases, with 9 bases between. The CDR3 covers 15 residues. CDR1 is LGHNA and CDR2 is YSLEER in the germline V gene. The CDR3 region has the DNA TGCGCCAGCAGCCAAGATCCAGGTTTCTACAATGAGCAGTTCTTC. Translation gives CASSQDPGFYNEQFF.